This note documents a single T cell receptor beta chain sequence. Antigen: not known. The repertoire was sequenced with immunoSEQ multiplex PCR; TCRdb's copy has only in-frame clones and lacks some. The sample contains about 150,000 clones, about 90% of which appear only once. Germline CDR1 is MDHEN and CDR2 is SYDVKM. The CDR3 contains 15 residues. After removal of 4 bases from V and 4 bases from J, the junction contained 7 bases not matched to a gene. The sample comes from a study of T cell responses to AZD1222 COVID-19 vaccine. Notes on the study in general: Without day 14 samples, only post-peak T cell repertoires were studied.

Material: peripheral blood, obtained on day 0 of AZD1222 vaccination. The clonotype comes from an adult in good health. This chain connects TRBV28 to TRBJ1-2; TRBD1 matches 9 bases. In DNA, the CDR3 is TGTGCCAGCAGTTCGGGACAGGGTCGGGTCTATGGCTACACCTTC. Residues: CASSSGQGRVYGYTF.